Listed below are T cell receptor beta chains from one sample, sequenced in a study of shared clonotypes between healthy human individuals. Clones were read by immunoSEQ multiplex PCR, and TCRdb kept only the in-frame ones, dropping some. Here the sample spans about 2.4 million clones, roughly nine tenths being singletons. Source material: naive CD4+ T cells sorted from blood. The source of these receptors is a man younger than 30 in good health. Each CDR3 is given with its conserved first and last residue. A D gene is named only where the DNA matches it firmly. Not all rows give a size; the values are once, few, many and, for expanded clones, a class.

cdr3_nt: TGTGCCAGCAGCCTAGGGACAGGCGCCGCACTCTTC
cdr3_aa: CASSLGTGAALF
j_call: TRBJ2-1
d_call: TRBD1
v_call: TRBV5-5
clone_size: NA
cdr3_length: 12

cdr3_nt: TGCGCCAGCAGCTCAGCGGGTAACACAGATACGCAGTATTTT
cdr3_aa: CASSSAGNTDTQYF
j_call: TRBJ2-3
d_call: NA
v_call: TRBV5-1
clone_size: NA
cdr3_length: 14

cdr3_nt: TGTGCCAGCGGACCCTCTAGCGGGAGGGCCGCAGATACGCAGTATTTT
cdr3_aa: CASGPSSGRAADTQYF
j_call: TRBJ2-3
d_call: TRBD2
v_call: TRBV5-6
clone_size: NA
cdr3_length: 16

cdr3_nt: TGTGCCAGCAGTTCATCTTTGCTACAACACGCACGAAACACCATATATTTT
cdr3_aa: CASSSSLLQHARNTIYF
j_call: TRBJ1-3
d_call: NA
v_call: TRBV21-1
clone_size: NA
cdr3_length: 17

cdr3_nt: TGCGCCAGCAGCCAACAGGGGGCTCCCACAGATACGCAGTATTTT
cdr3_aa: CASSQQGAPTDTQYF
j_call: TRBJ2-3
d_call: TRBD1
v_call: TRBV5-1
clone_size: NA
cdr3_length: 15

cdr3_nt: TGTGCCAGCAGCTTAGCGATGACAGGGGGCTACACCGGGGAGCTGTTTTTT
cdr3_aa: CASSLAMTGGYTGELFF
j_call: TRBJ2-2
d_call: TRBD1
v_call: TRBV7-6
clone_size: NA
cdr3_length: 17

cdr3_nt: TGTGCCAGCAGTTTATCCGGGACAGGGAGCACCGGGGAGCTGTTTTTT
cdr3_aa: CASSLSGTGSTGELFF
j_call: TRBJ2-2
d_call: TRBD1
v_call: TRBV27
clone_size: NA
cdr3_length: 16

cdr3_nt: TGTGCCAGCAGCCCCGGGCTAGCGGGGCCCTACGAGCAGTACTTC
cdr3_aa: CASSPGLAGPYEQYF
j_call: TRBJ2-7
d_call: TRBD2
v_call: TRBV7-2
clone_size: NA
cdr3_length: 15

cdr3_nt: TGCAGCGTTGTCAGGTCAGATACGCAGTATTTT
cdr3_aa: CSVVRSDTQYF
j_call: TRBJ2-3
d_call: NA
v_call: TRBV29-1
clone_size: NA
cdr3_length: 11

cdr3_nt: TGTGCCAGCAGCTCGGGATCGACTATAAACACAGATACGCAGTATTTT
cdr3_aa: CASSSGSTINTDTQYF
j_call: TRBJ2-3
d_call: NA
v_call: TRBV7-2
clone_size: NA
cdr3_length: 16

cdr3_nt: TGTGCCAGCAGCGTAGAGGTGACTAGCGGGATCAACGAGCAGTACTTC
cdr3_aa: CASSVEVTSGINEQYF
j_call: TRBJ2-7
d_call: TRBD2
v_call: TRBV9
clone_size: NA
cdr3_length: 16

cdr3_nt: TGTGCCAGCAGTTTTCGCCACAGGGGGTTGGGCATGGGGGACACTGAAGCTTTCTTT
cdr3_aa: CASSFRHRGLGMGDTEAFF
j_call: TRBJ1-1
d_call: TRBD1
v_call: TRBV27
clone_size: NA
cdr3_length: 19

cdr3_nt: TGTGCCAGCTTACAGGAGGTTAGCAATCAGCCCCAGCATTTT
cdr3_aa: CASLQEVSNQPQHF
j_call: TRBJ1-5
d_call: NA
v_call: TRBV6-1
clone_size: NA
cdr3_length: 14

cdr3_nt: TGTGCCAGCAGTTACGGGTCGGGAGGGCCCTCTGACGAGCAGTACTTC
cdr3_aa: CASSYGSGGPSDEQYF
j_call: TRBJ2-7
d_call: TRBD2
v_call: TRBV6-6
clone_size: NA
cdr3_length: 16

cdr3_nt: TGTGCCAGCAGCTTATATGTCCCCTCTGGGGCCAACGTCCTGACTTTC
cdr3_aa: CASSLYVPSGANVLTF
j_call: TRBJ2-6
d_call: NA
v_call: TRBV7-9
clone_size: NA
cdr3_length: 16

cdr3_nt: TGTGCCAGTAAGAGCCTTGCAACTAATGAAAAACTGTTTTTT
cdr3_aa: CASKSLATNEKLFF
j_call: TRBJ1-4
d_call: NA
v_call: TRBV19
clone_size: NA
cdr3_length: 14

cdr3_nt: TGTGCCAGCAGTTATCTGATACAGGGGGCTAATTCACCCCTCCACTTT
cdr3_aa: CASSYLIQGANSPLHF
j_call: TRBJ1-6
d_call: TRBD1
v_call: TRBV6-6
clone_size: NA
cdr3_length: 16

cdr3_nt: TGTGCAAGTCGCTTACTAGGGTTCTTC
cdr3_aa: CASRLLGFF
j_call: TRBJ2-1
d_call: NA
v_call: TRBV12-2
clone_size: NA
cdr3_length: 9

cdr3_nt: TGTGCCAGCAGCTTAGGGACAGAGAACGTCCTGACTTTC
cdr3_aa: CASSLGTENVLTF
j_call: TRBJ2-6
d_call: NA
v_call: TRBV11-3
clone_size: NA
cdr3_length: 13

cdr3_nt: TGTGCCAGCAGTTACTCAATTAATCAGTTCTACGAGCAGTACTTC
cdr3_aa: CASSYSINQFYEQYF
j_call: TRBJ2-7
d_call: NA
v_call: TRBV6-5
clone_size: NA
cdr3_length: 15

cdr3_nt: TGCGCCAGCAGTCAAGGGGTCCAAAAGGGAGAGACCCAGTACTTC
cdr3_aa: CASSQGVQKGETQYF
j_call: TRBJ2-5
d_call: NA
v_call: TRBV4-3
clone_size: NA
cdr3_length: 15

cdr3_nt: TGTGCCAGCAGCCCGGGGGGAGTAAATGAGCAGTTCTTC
cdr3_aa: CASSPGGVNEQFF
j_call: TRBJ2-1
d_call: TRBD2
v_call: TRBV11-3
clone_size: NA
cdr3_length: 13

cdr3_nt: TGTGCCAGCAGTTCAATGGGTAAAGGGGGTCAGCCCCAGCATTTT
cdr3_aa: CASSSMGKGGQPQHF
j_call: TRBJ1-5
d_call: NA
v_call: TRBV27
clone_size: NA
cdr3_length: 15

cdr3_nt: TGTGCCAGCAGCCTTGACAGGGTTCGAGCTTTCTTT
cdr3_aa: CASSLDRVRAFF
j_call: TRBJ1-1
d_call: TRBD1
v_call: TRBV6-5
clone_size: NA
cdr3_length: 12

cdr3_nt: TGTGCCAGCAGTGAACTGGGGGGAGGAGGCAATCAGCCCCAGCATTTT
cdr3_aa: CASSELGGGGNQPQHF
j_call: TRBJ1-5
d_call: NA
v_call: TRBV2
clone_size: NA
cdr3_length: 16

cdr3_nt: TGCGCCAGCAGCCACGGGGGCCGTAACACCGGGGAGCTGTTTTTT
cdr3_aa: CASSHGGRNTGELFF
j_call: TRBJ2-2
d_call: NA
v_call: TRBV5-1
clone_size: NA
cdr3_length: 15

cdr3_nt: TGTGCCAGCAGTCGGCAGGGGAATTACGAGCAGTACTTC
cdr3_aa: CASSRQGNYEQYF
j_call: TRBJ2-7
d_call: NA
v_call: TRBV6-5
clone_size: NA
cdr3_length: 13

cdr3_nt: TGTGCCAGCAGCTCCCGGACAGCAACTAATGAAAAACTGTTTTTT
cdr3_aa: CASSSRTATNEKLFF
j_call: TRBJ1-4
d_call: NA
v_call: TRBV7-2
clone_size: NA
cdr3_length: 15

cdr3_nt: TGTGCCAGCAGTGAAAAGGTTAGCGGACCTAGTAATGAGCAGTTCTTC
cdr3_aa: CASSEKVSGPSNEQFF
j_call: TRBJ2-1
d_call: NA
v_call: TRBV6-1
clone_size: NA
cdr3_length: 16

cdr3_nt: TGTGCCAGCTCACCTCAGGGGGCAGGAGAGACCCAGTACTTC
cdr3_aa: CASSPQGAGETQYF
j_call: TRBJ2-5
d_call: TRBD1
v_call: TRBV18
clone_size: NA
cdr3_length: 14

cdr3_nt: TGCAGCGTTATACTCCCCGGACAGGGAGTGAATGAAAAACTGTTTTTT
cdr3_aa: CSVILPGQGVNEKLFF
j_call: TRBJ1-4
d_call: TRBD1
v_call: TRBV29-1
clone_size: NA
cdr3_length: 16

cdr3_nt: TGTGCCAGCAGTTACTCGGGAAGGGTGAACACTGAAGCTTTCTTT
cdr3_aa: CASSYSGRVNTEAFF
j_call: TRBJ1-1
d_call: NA
v_call: TRBV6-6
clone_size: NA
cdr3_length: 15

cdr3_nt: TGTGCCTGGAGAAGGGGAAACTCCTACGAGCAGTACTTC
cdr3_aa: CAWRRGNSYEQYF
j_call: TRBJ2-7
d_call: NA
v_call: TRBV30
clone_size: NA
cdr3_length: 13

cdr3_nt: TGTGCCAGCAGCTTCGGGGGGTACACTGAAGCTTTCTTT
cdr3_aa: CASSFGGYTEAFF
j_call: TRBJ1-1
d_call: NA
v_call: TRBV7-9
clone_size: NA
cdr3_length: 13

cdr3_nt: TGTGCCAGTAGTGCGAGCCCGGGACAGGGGTATGGCTACACCTTC
cdr3_aa: CASSASPGQGYGYTF
j_call: TRBJ1-2
d_call: TRBD1
v_call: TRBV19
clone_size: NA
cdr3_length: 15

cdr3_nt: TGTGCCATCCGTCCGGGGGGCGAGAACTATGGCTACACCTTC
cdr3_aa: CAIRPGGENYGYTF
j_call: TRBJ1-2
d_call: NA
v_call: TRBV10-3
clone_size: NA
cdr3_length: 14

cdr3_nt: TGTGCCATCAGCGACCGGGACACGAATTCACCCCTCCACTTT
cdr3_aa: CAISDRDTNSPLHF
j_call: TRBJ1-6
d_call: NA
v_call: TRBV10-3
clone_size: NA
cdr3_length: 14

cdr3_nt: TGTGCCAGCAGCCTTGACAGGGATAGCAATCAGCCCCAGCATTTT
cdr3_aa: CASSLDRDSNQPQHF
j_call: TRBJ1-5
d_call: TRBD1
v_call: TRBV2
clone_size: NA
cdr3_length: 15

cdr3_nt: TGTGCCAGCAGCTCACTAGCGGGGGGAAGCACAGATACGCAGTATTTT
cdr3_aa: CASSSLAGGSTDTQYF
j_call: TRBJ2-3
d_call: TRBD2
v_call: TRBV5-4
clone_size: once
cdr3_length: 16

cdr3_nt: TGTGCCAGCAGCCTAGGGTGGGCACGGTTTGGAAACACCATATATTTT
cdr3_aa: CASSLGWARFGNTIYF
j_call: TRBJ1-3
d_call: NA
v_call: TRBV11-2
clone_size: NA
cdr3_length: 16

cdr3_nt: TGTGCCAGCAGCCAACTAGGAGAGCAGTACTTC
cdr3_aa: CASSQLGEQYF
j_call: TRBJ2-7
d_call: NA
v_call: TRBV14
clone_size: NA
cdr3_length: 11

cdr3_nt: TGTGCCACCAGCAGAGACTCTCAAGAGACCCAGTACTTC
cdr3_aa: CATSRDSQETQYF
j_call: TRBJ2-5
d_call: NA
v_call: TRBV15
clone_size: NA
cdr3_length: 13

cdr3_nt: TGTGCCTGTCAACAGGGAACCAATCAGCCCCAGCATTTT
cdr3_aa: CACQQGTNQPQHF
j_call: TRBJ1-5
d_call: NA
v_call: TRBV30
clone_size: few
cdr3_length: 13

cdr3_nt: TGTGCCAGCAGCATGACAGGTTCCGTCGCGCAGTATTTT
cdr3_aa: CASSMTGSVAQYF
j_call: TRBJ2-3
d_call: NA
v_call: TRBV13
clone_size: NA
cdr3_length: 13

cdr3_nt: TGTGCCAGCCTAAGGGCGGGGAACACTGAAGCTTTCTTT
cdr3_aa: CASLRAGNTEAFF
j_call: TRBJ1-1
d_call: NA
v_call: TRBV7-9
clone_size: NA
cdr3_length: 13

cdr3_nt: TGCGCCAGCAGCTTGGACATATTCACAGATACGCAGTATTTT
cdr3_aa: CASSLDIFTDTQYF
j_call: TRBJ2-3
d_call: NA
v_call: TRBV5-1
clone_size: NA
cdr3_length: 14

cdr3_nt: TGTGCCAGCGGGCCCCACACCTACGAGCAGTACTTC
cdr3_aa: CASGPHTYEQYF
j_call: TRBJ2-7
d_call: NA
v_call: TRBV2
clone_size: NA
cdr3_length: 12